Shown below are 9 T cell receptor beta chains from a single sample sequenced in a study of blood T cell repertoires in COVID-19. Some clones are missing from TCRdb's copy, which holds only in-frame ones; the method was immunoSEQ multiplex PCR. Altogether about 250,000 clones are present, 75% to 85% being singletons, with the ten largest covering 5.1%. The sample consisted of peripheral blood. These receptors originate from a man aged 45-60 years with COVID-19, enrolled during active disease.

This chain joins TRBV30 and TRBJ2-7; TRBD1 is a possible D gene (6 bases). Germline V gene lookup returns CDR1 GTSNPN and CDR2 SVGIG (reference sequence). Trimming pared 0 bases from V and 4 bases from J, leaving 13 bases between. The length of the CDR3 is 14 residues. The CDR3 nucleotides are TGTGCCTGGAGTGTACGGTGGGGGCCGTACGAGCAGTACTTC. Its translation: CAWSVRWGPYEQYF.

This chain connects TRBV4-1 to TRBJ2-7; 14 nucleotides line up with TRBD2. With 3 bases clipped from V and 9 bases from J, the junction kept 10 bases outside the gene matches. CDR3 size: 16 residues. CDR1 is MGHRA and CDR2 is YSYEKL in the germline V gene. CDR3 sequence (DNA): TGCGCCAGCAGCCAGGTTCCGGGACTAGCGGGGGATCGGCAGTACTTC. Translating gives CASSQVPGLAGDRQYF.

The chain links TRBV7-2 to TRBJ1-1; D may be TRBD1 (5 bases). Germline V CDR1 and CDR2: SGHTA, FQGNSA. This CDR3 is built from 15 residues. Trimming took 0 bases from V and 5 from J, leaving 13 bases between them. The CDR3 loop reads CASSLAGGYGTEAFF. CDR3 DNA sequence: TGTGCCAGCAGCTTAGCCGGGGGATATGGGACTGAAGCTTTCTTT.

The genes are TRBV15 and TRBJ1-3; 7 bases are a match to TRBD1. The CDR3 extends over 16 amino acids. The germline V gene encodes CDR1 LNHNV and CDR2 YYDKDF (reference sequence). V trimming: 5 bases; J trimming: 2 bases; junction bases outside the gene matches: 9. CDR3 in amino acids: CATSPQQGWTGNTIYF. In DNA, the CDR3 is TGTGCCACCAGCCCACAACAGGGGTGGACTGGAAACACCATATATTTT. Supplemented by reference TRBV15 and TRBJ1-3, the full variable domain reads DAMVIQNPRYQVTQFGKPVTLSCSQTLNHNVMYWYQQKSSQAPKLLFHYYDKDFNNEADTPDNFQSRRPNTSFCFLDIRSPGLGDTAMYLCATSPQQGWTGNTIYFGEGSWLTVV.

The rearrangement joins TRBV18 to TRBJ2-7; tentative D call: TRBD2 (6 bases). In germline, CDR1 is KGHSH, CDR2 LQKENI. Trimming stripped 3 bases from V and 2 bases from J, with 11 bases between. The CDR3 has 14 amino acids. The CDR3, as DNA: TGTGCCAGCTCACCGGGACTTTCAGCCTACGAGCAGTACTTC. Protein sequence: CASSPGLSAYEQYF.

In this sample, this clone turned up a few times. CDR3 DNA sequence: TGCACCAGCAGCCAAGATACCCGAAGCTCTAGCGGGGGGCAAAGCACAGATACGCAGTATTTT. Translated: CTSSQDTRSSSGGQSTDTQYF. The chain combines TRBV1 with TRBJ2-3; the table calls TRBD2, which could not be checked here. TRBV1 is classified as a pseudogene. This CDR3 is 21 amino acids long.

This chain's CDR3 is CASSGGTGYTYEQYF. CDR3 DNA sequence: TGCGCCAGCAGCGGCGGGACAGGGTATACCTACGAGCAGTACTTC. The rearrangement uses TRBV5-1 and TRBJ2-7; 9 positions match TRBD1. The J segment lost 2 bases and the V segment lost 4 bases, leaving 7 bases of the junction unmatched. Germline assignment: CDR1 SGHRS and CDR2 YFSETQ. This CDR3 region has 15 residues. Full variable domain (rest looked up from reference TRBV5-1 and TRBJ2-7): KAGVTQTPRYLIKTRGQQVTLSCSPISGHRSVSWYQQTPGQGLQFLFEYFSETQRNKGNFPGRFSGRQFSNSRSEMNVSTLELGDSALYLCASSGGTGYTYEQYFGPGTRLTVT.

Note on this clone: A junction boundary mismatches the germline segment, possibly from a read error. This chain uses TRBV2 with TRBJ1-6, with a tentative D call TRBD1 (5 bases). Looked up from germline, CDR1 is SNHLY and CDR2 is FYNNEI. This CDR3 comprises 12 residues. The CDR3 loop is CASGNFFGTPDF. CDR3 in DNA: TGTGCCAGCGGAAACTTCTTCGGGACTCCTGACTTT.

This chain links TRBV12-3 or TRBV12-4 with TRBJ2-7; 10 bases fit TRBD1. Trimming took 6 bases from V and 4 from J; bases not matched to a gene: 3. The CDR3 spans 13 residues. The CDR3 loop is CASSPDRGYEQYF. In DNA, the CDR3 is TGTGCCAGCAGCCCGGACAGGGGGTACGAGCAGTACTTC.